These 26 T cell receptor beta chains were sequenced from one sample in a study of T cells after yellow fever vaccination. TCRdb reprocessed the 5' RACE reads with MiXCR, giving one entry per CDR3 protein. The table has over 250,000 distinct CDR3 sequences, over 4% seen once. The specimen was PBMCs, collected 5 days after the yellow fever booster vaccination. The receptors were sampled from a man younger than 30 who received the YFV17D yellow fever vaccine.

This clonotype was detected ten times or more. The chain carries TRBV24-1 and TRBJ2-3; a possible D gene is TRBD1 (8 bases). The CDR3 extends over 16 amino acids. Germline V gene lookup returns CDR1 KGHDR and CDR2 SFDVKD. Deletions cut 6 bases from V and 5 bases from J, with 20 bases between. CDR3: CATSSGRRGTGDTQYF. DNA of the CDR3: TGTGCCACCAGTAGTGGGCGGCGGGGGACAGGAGATACGCAGTATTTT.

The V gene is TRBV9, the J gene TRBJ2-1; 7 bases are shared with TRBD2. V trimming: 4 bases; J trimming: 2 bases; junction bases outside the gene matches: 9. The germline gives CDR1 SGDLS, CDR2 YYNGEE. This CDR3 contains 16 residues. CDR3 sequence: CASSPSGVFTYNEQFF. DNA of the CDR3: TGTGCCAGCAGCCCGAGCGGGGTCTTCACCTACAATGAGCAGTTCTTC.

The chain links TRBV28 to TRBJ2-5; D is unclear. The germline V and J ends were trimmed by 4 bases and 5 bases, with 11 bases remaining between them. The germline V gene encodes CDR1 MDHEN and CDR2 SYDVKM. There are 13 residues in the CDR3. The CDR3 nucleotides read TGTGCCAGCAGTTCCGGAGTACGGGAGACCCAGTACTTC. Translation gives CASSSGVRETQYF. Together with reference TRBV28 and TRBJ2-5, the CDR3 gives the full variable domain: DVKVTQSSRYLVKRTGEKVFLECVQDMDHENMFWYRQDPGLGLRLIYFSYDVKMKEKGDIPEGYSVSREKKERFSLILESASTNQTSMYLCASSSGVRETQYFGPGTRLLVL.

The chain uses TRBV7-9 and TRBJ2-3; D gene uncertain. The V and J ends lost 4 bases and 4 bases respectively, with 15 bases between them. The CDR3 consists of 15 residues. Germline CDR1 is SEHNR and CDR2 is FQNEAQ (reference sequence). The CDR3 region is CASSSLTWPPDTQYF. The CDR3 coding sequence is TGTGCCAGCAGCTCACTGACCTGGCCCCCAGATACGCAGTATTTT.

Ten or more counts support this clonotype. The rearrangement links TRBV5-4 to TRBJ2-1; D is uncertain. The V gene's germline CDR1 is SGHNT and CDR2 YYREEE (reference sequence). The germline V and J ends were trimmed by 3 bases and 12 bases, with 16 bases remaining between them. The CDR3 is made up of 13 amino acids. CDR3 sequence (DNA): TGTGCCAGCAGCTCCTATGAGGCGTTTGGGCAGTTCTTC. Translation gives CASSSYEAFGQFF.

This clonotype showed up just a few times. The rearrangement uses TRBV18 and TRBJ2-3; 12 nucleotides line up with TRBD2. Trimming removed 3 bases from V and 0 bases from J; junction bases left unmatched: 7. Germline CDR1 reads KGHSH; CDR2 reads LQKENI. This CDR3 comprises 18 residues. The CDR3 sequence: CASSPLAGGLSSTDTQYF. The CDR3, as DNA: TGTGCCAGCTCACCTCTAGCGGGGGGGCTCAGTAGCACAGATACGCAGTATTTT.

This clonotype occurred many times. This sequence joins TRBV5-6 and TRBJ1-2, with D uncertain. The CDR3 is 13 residues long. V shed 2 bases and J shed 6 bases, with 11 bases lying between them. Germline CDR1 is SGHDT and CDR2 is YYEEEE. In DNA form, the CDR3 reads TGTGCCAGCAGCTTCGAAAGGGTCAATGGCTACACCTTC. Translation: CASSFERVNGYTF.

The chain couples TRBV6-2 or TRBV6-3 to TRBJ1-5, with unresolved D. CDR3 length equals 15 residues. The V gene's germline CDR1 is MNHEY and CDR2 SVGEGT. Trimming left V 5 bases short and J 7 bases short, with 18 bases between. The DNA for the CDR3 is TGTGCCAGCAGTCCTTCTCCGGTCGAGAAACAGCCCCAGCATTTT. Translation: CASSPSPVEKQPQHF.

The chain combines TRBV20-1 with TRBJ2-3; 11 nucleotides match TRBD2. The V and J ends lost 5 bases and 1 base, in that order; junction bases with no gene match: 11. This CDR3 has 17 amino acids. The germline V gene has CDR1 DFQATT and CDR2 SNEGSKA (reference sequence). CDR3 loop: CSAAPLPSGGRTDTQYF. As DNA, the CDR3 is TGCAGTGCTGCTCCACTCCCTAGCGGGGGGCGCACAGATACGCAGTATTTT.

This clonotype has a handful of counts. The V call is TRBV7-9, the J call TRBJ1-1; a possible D gene is TRBD1 (6 bases). This CDR3 comprises 15 residues. Germline V gives CDR1 SEHNR, CDR2 FQNEAQ (reference sequence). Trimming shortened V by 3 bases and J by 3 bases, and 14 bases separated the two germline ends. CDR3 in amino acids: CASSFLGGYDTEAFF. Written as DNA, the CDR3 is TGTGCCAGCAGCTTTCTGGGGGGCTATGACACTGAAGCTTTCTTT.

This clonotype was counted at least ten times. The gene calls are TRBV2 and TRBJ2-2, with a possible D match to TRBD1 (7 bases). Looked up from germline, CDR1 is SNHLY and CDR2 is FYNNEI. The V and J ends lost 8 bases and 3 bases respectively, with 22 bases between them. CDR3 size: 17 residues. CDR3 DNA sequence: TGTGCCAGCCTATCAATGGGGCAGGGGGGATACACCGGGGAGCTGTTTTTT. This codes for CASLSMGQGGYTGELFF.

This clonotype showed up just a few times. The genes are TRBV30 and TRBJ1-2, with 7 bases lining up with TRBD1. V shed 3 bases, J shed 4 bases, and the junction held 8 bases outside the gene matches. From germline, CDR1 is GTSNPN and CDR2 SVGIG (reference sequence). The CDR3 sequence is 14 residues long. The CDR3 spells CAWSPNRGPYGYTF. DNA of the CDR3: TGTGCCTGGAGCCCCAACAGGGGTCCCTATGGCTACACCTTC.

This clonotype was seen a few times. The V gene is TRBV2, the J gene TRBJ2-7; the D gene is possibly TRBD1 (6 bases). V gave up 4 bases and J gave up 7 bases, with 20 bases separating them. There are 15 residues in the CDR3. Germline lookup yields CDR1 SNHLY and CDR2 FYNNEI. The DNA for the CDR3 is TGTGCCAGCAGTGCCAAAAGTGAGGGGGTTAGGGAGCAGTACGTC. Its translation: CASSAKSEGVREQYV.

In this sample, this clonotype turned up many times. The chain employs TRBV7-2 and TRBJ1-5; no clear D. Trimming pared 5 bases from V and 7 bases from J, leaving 21 bases between. The V gene's germline CDR1 is SGHTA and CDR2 FQGNSA. This CDR3 has 16 amino acids. CDR3 residues: CASSLVAGPAGQPQHF. The CDR3 DNA follows: TGTGCCAGCAGCCTGGTAGCCGGGCCCGCGGGGCAGCCCCAGCATTTT.

V usage is TRBV25-1 and J usage is TRBJ2-1; a weak D match, TRBD2 (6 bases). The V gene's germline CDR1 is MGHDK and CDR2 SYGVNS. The CDR3 is made up of 14 amino acids. Trimming removed 4 bases at V and 5 bases at J, with 12 bases between. The CDR3 loop reads CASSGQGGNNEQFF. The CDR3 DNA reads as TGTGCCAGCAGTGGGCAGGGAGGAAACAATGAGCAGTTCTTC.

This clonotype appeared a few times. The rearrangement uses TRBV6-1 and TRBJ1-5; D call uncertain. Between the trimmed V and J ends, which lost 11 bases and 3 bases, there was a span of 20 bases. The length of the CDR3 is 15 residues. Germline CDR1 reads MNHNS; CDR2 reads SASEGT. For the CDR3, the DNA is TGTGCCGCGTCCTGGTGGACCAGCCCCAATCAGCCCCAGCATTTT. Translation gives CAASWWTSPNQPQHF.

This clonotype was found a few times. The chain has TRBV30 and TRBJ2-5, with 14 bases identical to TRBD2. The CDR3 length is 16 residues. Germline V gene lookup returns CDR1 GTSNPN and CDR2 SVGIG (reference sequence). V gave up 1 base and J gave up 3 bases; unmatched junction bases: 4. CDR3 residues: CAWSEGLAGGKETQYF. As DNA, the CDR3 is TGTGCCTGGAGTGAAGGACTAGCGGGGGGTAAAGAGACCCAGTACTTC.

This clonotype was seen repeatedly, ten times or more. J is TRBJ2-2 and V is TRBV20-1; D gene unclear. V was clipped by 7 bases and J by 8 bases, with 14 bases between them. This CDR3 region has 12 residues. Germline-derived CDR1 and CDR2 are DFQATT and SNEGSKA (reference sequence). The CDR3 protein is CSVSSMAGELFF. CDR3 in DNA: TGCAGTGTATCCTCTATGGCGGGGGAGCTGTTTTTT.

The chain combines TRBV4-1 with TRBJ2-1, with D maybe TRBD2 (6 bases). There are 16 residues in the CDR3. Germline CDR1 reads MGHRA; CDR2 reads YSYEKL. V lost 1 base, J lost 9 bases, and 19 bases lay in between. CDR3 sequence: CASSQGFGLFSSEQFF. For the CDR3, the DNA is TGCGCCAGCAGCCAAGGATTTGGACTATTTTCGTCTGAGCAGTTCTTC.

This clonotype has ten or more counts. The V call is TRBV12-3 or TRBV12-4, the J call TRBJ2-3; 10 positions agree with TRBD2. V was clipped by 2 bases and J by 2 bases; unmatched bases: 4. CDR3 length: 16 residues. CDR3 in DNA: TGTGCCAGCAGTTTAAGGCTAGCGGGGGTCACAGATACGCAGTATTTT. It codes for CASSLRLAGVTDTQYF.

This clonotype occurred a few times. The chain recombines TRBV29-1 with TRBJ2-1; 11 nucleotides align to TRBD1. The CDR3 sequence is 12 residues long. With V trimmed by 8 bases and J by 9 bases, 6 bases remained unmatched. CDR1 SQVTM and CDR2 ANQGSEA come from the germline V gene. This chain's CDR3 is CSSGQGGGEQFF. The CDR3 DNA reads TGCAGCTCGGGACAGGGGGGCGGTGAGCAGTTCTTC.

The chain is built from TRBV29-1 and TRBJ1-6; TRBD1 aligns across 7 bases. The CDR3 is 16 residues long. The germline V gene has CDR1 SQVTM and CDR2 ANQGSEA. The V and J ends lost 3 bases and 9 bases, in that order; junction bases with no gene match: 14. The CDR3 bases are TGCAGCGTTGAGTACCCCGCCGGGACAGTAGGTTCACCCCTCCACTTT. Translated, it gives CSVEYPAGTVGSPLHF.

This clonotype was picked up a small number of times. V usage is TRBV5-1 and J usage is TRBJ2-2; 8 bases line up with TRBD1. The CDR3 is made up of 16 amino acids. V lost 4 bases and J lost 1; bases outside the gene matches: 6. Germline V CDR1 and CDR2: SGHRS, YFSETQ. CDR3 loop: CASSAPGTGNTGELFF. DNA for the CDR3: TGCGCCAGCAGCGCCCCCGGGACAGGGAACACCGGGGAGCTGTTTTTT.

At least ten counts were recorded for this clonotype. The chain carries TRBV18 and TRBJ2-5; D uncertain. V was cut by 6 bases and J by 0 bases, with 11 bases left in between. The CDR3 is 14 residues long. Looked up from germline, CDR1 is KGHSH and CDR2 is LQKENI. The chain's CDR3 is CASSSYGHQETQYF. The CDR3 DNA sequence: TGTGCCAGCTCGTCGTACGGTCACCAAGAGACCCAGTACTTC.

Ten or more counts support this clonotype. The chain links TRBV4-3 to TRBJ1-1; 7 bases map to TRBD1. The CDR3 consists of 17 residues. V lost 2 bases, J lost 3 bases, and 12 bases stayed unmatched. Germline V lookup: CDR1 LGHNA, CDR2 YSLEER. The CDR3 bases are TGCGCCAGCAGCCAATCCCGAACAGGGGTCGAGGACACTGAAGCTTTCTTT. Translated, it gives CASSQSRTGVEDTEAFF.

The rearrangement links TRBV6-5 to TRBJ2-1; D remains ambiguous. The CDR3 totals 12 residues. Germline CDR1 MNHEY, CDR2 SVGAGI. Trimming took 8 bases from V and 4 from J, leaving 9 bases between them. The CDR3 region is CASWGSYNEQFF. The CDR3 nucleotides read TGTGCCAGCTGGGGATCGTACAATGAGCAGTTCTTC.